A single sample gave rise to the 15 T cell receptor beta chains below, sequenced in a study of beta chain features in type 1 diabetes. Study results and limitations: Significant though moderate, a shortening of TCRB CDR3s appeared in all four CD4+ subsets of Type 1 diabetes patients.

Investigators reverse transcribed all isolated RNA, so they sequenced expressed TCRB transcripts. TCRdb keeps only in-frame clones here, not all; method: immunoSEQ multiplex PCR. The sample comprises 310,000 or so clones, roughly a tenth of which are singletons, and 0.95% to 1.1% rests with the top ten. No cognate antigen is known for these TCRs. Source material: central memory CD4+ T cells from blood. The source of these receptors is a man aged 30 to 39 with type 1 diabetes.

The chain carries TRBV9 and TRBJ1-1; D uncertain. CDR3 length: 14 amino acids. V was cut by 2 bases and J by 5 bases, with 13 bases left in between. CDR1 and CDR2 from the germline V gene are SGDLS and YYNGEE. This CDR3 is CASSVRPLATEAFF. CDR3 coding DNA: TGTGCCAGCAGCGTGCGACCCCTTGCTACTGAAGCTTTCTTT.

A word on this clone: The same CDR3 also results from other DNA sequences found in this sample. The chain employs TRBV11-2 and TRBJ2-7, with 10 nucleotides matching TRBD1. V dropped 4 bases and J dropped 3; count of bases not matched to a gene: 3. Germline CDR1 SGHAT, CDR2 FQNNGV. The length of the CDR3 is 14 residues. In DNA, the CDR3 is TGTGCCAGCAGCTCGGGACAGGGGATCTACGAGCAGTACTTC. Encoded protein: CASSSGQGIYEQYF.

The V and J genes are TRBV10-3 and TRBJ2-7; D remains ambiguous. Germline V gene sequence: CDR1 ENHRY, CDR2 SYGVKD. CDR3 size: 15 residues. Deletions cut 3 bases from V and 2 bases from J, with 14 bases between. CDR3 sequence: CAISDPFLSPYEQYF. The CDR3 bases are TGTGCCATCAGTGACCCTTTTCTAAGTCCCTACGAGCAGTACTTC.

This clone appeared a few times. The chain joins TRBV2 to TRBJ2-7; D gene unclear. V dropped 4 bases and J dropped 3 bases, with 7 bases sitting between them. The germline CDR1 and CDR2 sequences are SNHLY and FYNNEI. CDR3 size: 12 residues. The CDR3 loop is CASSVWGYEQYF. The DNA for the CDR3 is TGTGCCAGCAGTGTGTGGGGCTACGAGCAGTACTTC.

This sequence joins TRBV5-6 and TRBJ2-2; D remains ambiguous. Germline assignment: CDR1 SGHDT and CDR2 YYEEEE. The CDR3 covers 13 residues. V was clipped by 1 base and J by 4 bases, with 5 bases between them. The CDR3 coding sequence is TGTGCCAGCAGCTTGCCAGGCACCGGGGAGCTGTTTTTT. It translates to CASSLPGTGELFF.

This chain links TRBV4-3 with TRBJ1-2; D is unresolved. Germline-derived CDR1 and CDR2 are LGHNA and YSLEER. The CDR3 spans 15 residues. V lost 0 bases, J lost 5 bases, and 13 bases lay in between. The CDR3 DNA reads TGCGCCAGCAGCCAAGATCGGGCGGATTGGTATGGCTACACCTTC. Amino acid sequence: CASSQDRADWYGYTF.

The chain links TRBV7-2 to TRBJ2-2; 7 bases line up with TRBD1. Germline CDR1 reads SGHTA; CDR2 reads FQGNSA. The CDR3 has 15 residues. J lost 7 bases, V lost 5 bases, and 10 bases had no gene match. The CDR3 DNA follows: TGTGCCAGCAGCCCCTCTCGACAGGGCTTCGGGGAGCTGTTTTTT. The encoded protein is CASSPSRQGFGELFF.

The sample holds a few counts of this clone. The rearrangement joins TRBV7-2 to TRBJ2-1; the match to TRBD2 covers 8 bases. The CDR3 is 15 residues long. The junction had 10 bases not matched to a gene; V was cut back by 5 bases and J by 7 bases. Germline V CDR1 and CDR2: SGHTA, FQGNSA. This CDR3 reads CASSPRPREGNEQFF. CDR3 bases: TGTGCCAGCAGCCCCCGTCCCCGGGAGGGGAATGAGCAGTTCTTC.

This clone was found a few times. The V and J genes are TRBV30 and TRBJ1-2, with D unclear. This CDR3 has 13 residues. V shed 5 bases and J shed 4 bases, with 14 bases lying between them. Germline lookup yields CDR1 GTSNPN and CDR2 SVGIG (reference sequence). CDR3 region: CAWGGGMGYGYTF. The DNA of the CDR3 is TGTGCCTGGGGAGGAGGGATGGGCTATGGCTACACCTTC.

The rearrangement links TRBV9 to TRBJ2-3; 8 bases fit TRBD2. The V gene end was trimmed by 4 bases and the J gene end by 0 bases; junction bases not matched to a gene: 7. CDR3 size: 16 residues. The germline CDR1 and CDR2 sequences are SGDLS and YYNGEE. The CDR3 nucleotides are TGTGCCAGCAGCTCAGCGGGGGCCGCTAGCACAGATACGCAGTATTTT. Amino acid sequence: CASSSAGAASTDTQYF.

The genes are TRBV6-1 and TRBJ2-5, with a weak D call TRBD2 (5 bases). V lost 4 bases, J lost 5 bases, and 14 bases lay in between. Germline V CDR1 and CDR2: MNHNS, SASEGT. The CDR3 sequence is 14 residues long. The CDR3 coding sequence is TGTGCCAGCAGTGTTAAGGAGGCCCGGGAGACCCAGTACTTC. It specifies CASSVKEARETQYF.

This clone appeared many times. Here the CDR3 reads CASSTDTQYF. The CDR3 nucleotides read TGTGCCAGCAGCACAGATACGCAGTATTTT. The V gene is TRBV6-6, the J gene TRBJ2-3; no clear D. Germline CDR1 reads MNHNY; CDR2 reads SVGAGI (reference sequence). The CDR3 loop spans 10 amino acids. Trimming took off 6 bases at V and 2 bases at J, with 0 bases between the two ends.

This clone was seen many times. V and J are TRBV7-9 and TRBJ1-2; D gene uncertain. The length of the CDR3 is 15 residues. V lost 2 bases and J 7 bases, leaving 17 bases between the germline ends. The germline V gene encodes CDR1 SEHNR and CDR2 FQNEAQ (reference sequence). The CDR3 is CASSLNEANGIGYTF. The CDR3 nucleotides are TGTGCCAGCAGCTTAAACGAGGCCAACGGAATTGGCTACACCTTC. Using reference TRBV7-9 and TRBJ1-2 for the parts outside the CDR3, the full variable domain is DTGVSQNPRHKITKRGQNVTFRCDPISEHNRLYWYRQTLGQGPEFLTYFQNEAQLEKSRLLSDRFSAERPKGSFSTLEIQRTEQGDSAMYLCASSLNEANGIGYTFGSGTRLTVV.

This rearrangement joins TRBV18 to TRBJ1-2; 12 bases fit TRBD1. Per germline, CDR1 KGHSH and CDR2 LQKENI. This CDR3 contains 14 residues. The junction had 3 bases not matched to a gene; V was cut back by 3 bases and J by 7 bases. The CDR3 DNA follows: TGTGCCAGCTCACCCGGGACAGGGGGCACTGGCTACACCTTC. This gives the protein CASSPGTGGTGYTF.

The chain employs TRBV27 and TRBJ2-3, with 9 positions matching TRBD1. The CDR3 covers 14 residues. Per the germline V gene, CDR1 is MNHEY and CDR2 is SMNVEV (reference sequence). With 6 bases clipped from V and 9 bases from J, the junction kept 10 bases outside the gene matches. The CDR3 sequence is CASSLDRGTRTQYF. The CDR3 coding sequence is TGTGCCAGCAGCTTGGACAGGGGAACGAGAACGCAGTATTTT.